The 14 T cell receptor beta chains presented below share a single source sample, sequenced in a study of OX40 agonist ivuxolimab in advanced cancers. Clones were read by immunoSEQ multiplex PCR, and TCRdb kept only the in-frame ones, dropping some. Of under 95,000 clones in the sample, about 85% are singletons; the top ten hold about a sixth. This specimen was CD4+ or CD8+ T cells sorted from blood, taken in a trial of the OX40 agonist ivuxolimab. The receptors were sampled from an adult with an advanced solid tumor such as melanoma, head and neck, liver or kidney cancer.

J is TRBJ2-1 and V is TRBV14, with D perhaps TRBD2 (5 bases). Looked up from germline, CDR1 is SGHDN and CDR2 is FVKESK. V dropped 4 bases and J dropped 5 bases, with 12 bases sitting between them. This CDR3 region has 14 residues. CDR3 residues: CASSRSGYNNEQFF. CDR3 nucleotide sequence: TGTGCCAGCAGCCGGAGCGGATACAACAATGAGCAGTTCTTC.

The rearrangement joins TRBV18 to TRBJ1-1; a weak D match, TRBD1 (5 bases). V was shortened by 1 base and J by 3 bases, with 12 bases between the two germline ends. Germline CDR1 reads KGHSH; CDR2 reads LQKENI. The CDR3 is 15 residues long. DNA of the CDR3: TGTGCCAGCTCACCACGCGGGGGAATGGACACTGAAGCTTTCTTT. Translating it yields CASSPRGGMDTEAFF.

The chain links TRBV19 to TRBJ2-7; D is possibly TRBD2 (7 bases). V shed 4 bases and J shed 1 base, with 20 bases lying between them. Looked up from germline, CDR1 is LNHDA and CDR2 is SQIVND (reference sequence). The CDR3 runs 17 residues. The CDR3 spells CASSNGIGGPRSYEQYF. The CDR3 DNA is TGTGCCAGTAGTAACGGAATCGGGGGGCCCCGATCCTACGAGCAGTACTTC.

V is TRBV5-4 and J is TRBJ2-3, with TRBD2 as a possible D gene (5 bases). The CDR3 sequence is 16 residues long. From germline, CDR1 is SGHNT and CDR2 YYREEE (reference sequence). V lost 1 base to trimming and J lost 2 bases, with 14 bases between them. CDR3 sequence reads: CASSLSGDGFTDTQYF. Here the CDR3 DNA reads TGTGCCAGCAGCTTGAGCGGCGACGGTTTCACAGATACGCAGTATTTT.

The rearrangement uses TRBV11-2 and TRBJ2-5, with a tentative D call TRBD2 (6 bases). Germline loops: CDR1 SGHAT, CDR2 FQNNGV. V lost 9 bases, J lost 7 bases, and 15 bases lay in between. This CDR3 is 12 amino acids long. CDR3 in amino acids: CASGPPGGTQYF. In DNA form, the CDR3 reads TGTGCCAGTGGACCCCCCGGGGGGACCCAGTACTTC.

This clone was detected once. V usage is TRBV27 and J usage is TRBJ2-7; D unresolved. This CDR3 has 14 amino acids. Trimming left V 2 bases short and J 0 bases short, with 8 bases between. The germline CDR1 and CDR2 sequences are MNHEY and SMNVEV (reference sequence). Here the CDR3 reads CASSLGLPSYEQYF. The CDR3 nucleotides read TGTGCCAGCAGTTTAGGGCTACCCTCCTACGAGCAGTACTTC.

The CDR3 coding sequence is TGTGCCAGCAGTGGCGGGACTAGCGGGAACTACGAGCAGTACTTC. Amino acids: CASSGGTSGNYEQYF. V gene TRBV6-5 combines with J gene TRBJ2-7; 13 positions match TRBD2. The CDR3 spans 15 residues. The germline gives CDR1 MNHEY, CDR2 SVGAGI. V lost 5 bases to trimming and J lost 3 bases; unmatched junction nucleotides: 4.

The V call is TRBV5-1, the J call TRBJ2-3; D is ambiguous. This CDR3 has 14 residues. Trimming removed 4 bases at V and 4 bases at J, with 13 bases between. Germline-derived CDR1 and CDR2 are SGHRS and YFSETQ. This CDR3 is CASSPTSPADTQYF. As DNA, the CDR3 is TGCGCCAGCAGCCCGACAAGCCCGGCAGATACGCAGTATTTT.

This chain connects TRBV6-1 to TRBJ1-2; 9 bases agree with TRBD1. This CDR3 has 13 residues. Germline CDR1 MNHNS, CDR2 SASEGT. Germline trimming cut 11 bases from V and 2 bases from J; bases unmatched to any gene: 6. The CDR3 region is CASSGQGNYGYTF. The CDR3 DNA reads as TGTGCCTCCTCGGGACAGGGCAACTATGGCTACACCTTC.

V gene TRBV15 combines with J gene TRBJ2-5; TRBD2 might be the D (5 bases). V was trimmed by 0 bases and J by 5 bases, leaving 16 bases between them. Germline V lookup: CDR1 LNHNV, CDR2 YYDKDF (reference sequence). The CDR3 is 16 amino acids. CDR3 in DNA: TGTGCCACCAGCAGAGATTATGAGACTATCGGGGAGACCCAGTACTTC. This translates into CATSRDYETIGETQYF.

The chain is built from TRBV2 and TRBJ2-1; 7 bases match TRBD2. The CDR3 consists of 14 residues. Per the germline V gene, CDR1 is SNHLY and CDR2 is FYNNEI. J gave up 4 bases and V 5 bases, and 5 bases lay outside the gene matches. CDR3 region: CASSLASGYNEQFF. The CDR3 DNA follows: TGTGCCAGCAGTTTGGCTAGCGGATACAATGAGCAGTTCTTC.

The chain uses TRBV5-4 and TRBJ2-5, with TRBD2 as a possible D gene (6 bases). V shed 4 bases and J shed 5 bases, with 21 bases lying between them. Germline V gene sequence: CDR1 SGHNT, CDR2 YYREEE (reference sequence). The CDR3 runs to 16 residues. This chain's CDR3 is CASSQAGFGPGETQYF. The CDR3 region has the DNA TGTGCCAGCAGCCAGGCGGGGTTCGGCCCCGGGGAGACCCAGTACTTC.

This chain links TRBV7-9 with TRBJ2-5; 8 nucleotides match TRBD2. Per the germline V gene, CDR1 is SEHNR and CDR2 is FQNEAQ (reference sequence). CDR3 size: 15 residues. J was trimmed by 2 bases and V by 3 bases; bases with no gene match: 5. DNA of the CDR3: TGTGCCAGCAGCTTCGGGAGGGCCACTCAAGAGACCCAGTACTTC. It codes for CASSFGRATQETQYF. The full variable domain, completed using reference TRBV7-9 and TRBJ2-5, is DTGVSQNPRHKITKRGQNVTFRCDPISEHNRLYWYRQTLGQGPEFLTYFQNEAQLEKSRLLSDRFSAERPKGSFSTLEIQRTEQGDSAMYLCASSFGRATQETQYFGPGTRLLVL.

This chain uses TRBV5-1 with TRBJ2-5; the D gene could be TRBD1 or TRBD2 (5 bases each). The end of the DNA aligns better with TRBJ2-7, so the J call may be wrong. The CDR3 sequence is 14 residues long. Germline CDR1 SGHRS, CDR2 YFSETQ. The CDR3 sequence: CASSWTGPPYEQYF. DNA for the CDR3: TGCGCCAGCAGCTGGACGGGGCCCCCCTACGAGCAGTACTTC.